A selection of T cell receptor beta chains follows, all from one sample in a study of OX40 agonist ivuxolimab in advanced cancers. This table comes from immunoSEQ multiplex PCR, and its TCRdb copy is limited to in-frame clones, with some not included. Among 55,000 to 75,000 clones listed, around 83% were seen once. Sequenced here: CD4+ or CD8+ T cells sorted from blood, sampled in a trial of the OX40 agonist ivuxolimab. The receptors originated from an adult with an advanced solid tumor such as melanoma, head and neck, liver or kidney cancer. CDR3s include the opening cysteine and the closing phenylalanine or tryptophan. A D gene is named only where the DNA matches it firmly. Rows may omit the clone size; those that give it use once, few, many or a size class.

>TRBV12-5|.|.|TRBJ1-5
CASGLVIGAPQHF
TGTGCTAGTGGTTTGGTAATAGGGGCACCCCAGCATTTT
>TRBV2|.|TRBD1|TRBJ2-1
CASSVDRDNEQFF
TGTGCCAGCAGTGTAGACAGGGACAATGAGCAGTTCTTC
>TRBV6-6|.|.|TRBJ2-5
CASRRGLETQYF
TGTGCCAGCAGAAGGGGACTAGAGACCCAGTACTTC
>TRBV19|.|.|TRBJ2-1
CASSKAAEYNEQFF
TGTGCCAGTAGTAAGGCAGCGGAGTACAATGAGCAGTTCTTC
>TRBV27|.|.|TRBJ1-2
CASSLLRDGLYGYTF
TGTGCCAGCAGTTTACTCCGGGACGGGCTTTATGGCTACACCTTC
>TRBV2|few|.|TRBJ1-1
CASDSHRLNTEAFF
TGTGCCAGCGATTCCCACAGATTGAACACTGAAGCTTTCTTT
>TRBV5-1|few|TRBD2|TRBJ2-5
CASSLVAGGQETQYF
TGCGCCAGCAGCTTGGTGGCGGGGGGACAAGAGACCCAGTACTTC
>TRBV9|.|.|TRBJ2-3
CASSYRPHTDTQYF
TGTGCCAGCAGCTATAGACCGCACACAGATACGCAGTATTTT
>TRBV7-8|.|TRBD1|TRBJ1-5
CASSPLVPHRDRVVGNQPQHF
TGTGCCAGCAGCCCCCTAGTACCCCACCGGGACAGGGTTGTGGGCAATCAGCCCCAGCATTTT
>TRBV4-1|.|.|TRBJ2-6
CASSQDQGFSGANVLTF
TGCGCCAGCAGCCAAGATCAAGGGTTCTCTGGGGCCAACGTCCTGACTTTC
>TRBV7-2|.|.|TRBJ2-5
CASSFGGAQETQYF
TGTGCCAGCAGCTTTGGGGGGGCCCAAGAGACCCAGTACTTC
>TRBV21-1|.|.|TRBJ1-3
CASSKDWFSSGNTIYF
TGTGCCAGCAGCAAAGATTGGTTCAGCTCTGGAAACACCATATATTTT
>TRBV2|once|.|TRBJ1-1
CASSGLSMNTEAFF
TGTGCCAGCAGTGGGTTATCAATGAACACTGAAGCTTTCTTT
>TRBV7-9|.|.|TRBJ1-1
CASSLGGSSGTEAFF
TGTGCCAGCAGCTTAGGAGGGAGCTCCGGAACTGAAGCTTTCTTT
>TRBV7-2|.|TRBD1|TRBJ2-7
CASSLGGQGGEQYF
TGTGCCAGCAGCTTAGGAGGACAGGGTGGGGAGCAGTACTTC
>TRBV4-1|.|TRBD1|TRBJ1-1
CASSQHNTGVRTEAFF
TGCGCCAGCAGCCAACATAATACAGGGGTCAGAACTGAAGCTTTCTTT
>TRBV7-2|.|.|TRBJ2-7
CASSLSLYEQYF
TGTGCCAGCAGCTTATCCTTGTACGAGCAGTACTTC
>TRBV4-1|once|.|TRBJ2-3
CASSQVEGMDTQYF
TGCGCCAGCAGCCAAGTGGAAGGGATGGATACGCAGTATTTT
>TRBV12-5|.|.|TRBJ1-1
CASGLVLEGPNTEAFF
TGTGCTAGTGGTTTGGTACTGGAAGGCCCTAACACTGAAGCTTTCTTT
>TRBV19|.|TRBD1|TRBJ2-2
CASSRGDRGASGSGELFF
TGTGCCAGTAGTAGGGGGGACAGGGGCGCCTCTGGATCCGGGGAGCTGTTTTTT
>TRBV28|few|.|TRBJ2-5
CASRRDRETQYF
TGTGCCAGCAGACGGGACCGGGAGACCCAGTACTTC
>TRBV6-5|once|.|TRBJ1-1
CASSYDGQGTQAFF
TGTGCCAGCAGTTACGACGGGCAGGGGACCCAAGCTTTCTTT
>TRBV19|.|TRBD1|TRBJ1-5
CASSTIGTGDQPQHF
TGTGCCAGTAGTACCATCGGAACAGGGGATCAGCCCCAGCATTTT
>TRBV7-9|.|TRBD2|TRBJ2-4
CASGSGGSAKNIQYF
TGTGCCAGCGGCTCGGGGGGATCAGCCAAAAACATTCAGTACTTC
>TRBV5-1|.|TRBD1|TRBJ2-7
CASSFYGTGPSYEQYF
TGCGCCAGCAGCTTTTACGGGACAGGGCCGTCCTACGAGCAGTACTTC
>TRBV7-3|.|TRBD1|TRBJ1-1
CASSSGQGRDTEAFF
TGTGCCAGCAGCTCGGGACAGGGGAGGGACACTGAAGCTTTCTTT
>TRBV5-6|.|TRBD1|TRBJ1-1
CASSWDRTYKAFF
TGTGCCAGCAGCTGGGACAGAACATATAAAGCTTTCTTT
>TRBV6-5|.|.|TRBJ1-5
CASSPTLRDSKPQHF
TGTGCCAGCAGCCCAACGCTCAGGGATAGTAAGCCCCAGCATTTT
>TRBV9|.|TRBD1|TRBJ2-1
CASSWTGRYEQFF
TGTGCCAGCAGCTGGACAGGGAGGTATGAGCAGTTCTTC
>TRBV19|.|.|TRBJ2-5
CASSRTEGLSSVNF
TGTGCCAGTAGTAGGACAGAGGGGTTGTCTAGCGTAAACTTC
>TRBV6-5|.|.|TRBJ2-2
CASSPRQGTGELFF
TGTGCCAGCAGCCCCCGGCAGGGGACCGGGGAGCTGTTTTTT
>TRBV7-3|.|.|TRBJ2-7
CASSTRTDSYEQYF
TGTGCCAGCAGCACCAGGACCGATTCCTACGAGCAGTACTTC
>TRBV2|once|.|TRBJ2-2
CASSEGRVYGGELFF
TGTGCCAGCAGTGAAGGGAGGGTTTACGGCGGGGAGCTGTTTTTT
>TRBV7-2|.|.|TRBJ2-1
CASSLAHQTEFYNEQFF
TGTGCCAGCAGCTTAGCGCATCAGACAGAGTTCTACAATGAGCAGTTCTTC
>TRBV4-1|.|TRBD1|TRBJ1-2
CASSHDQGAYNYGYTF
TGCGCCAGCAGCCATGACCAGGGGGCTTATAACTATGGCTACACCTTC
>TRBV18|.|.|TRBJ1-3
CASSHERGNGNTIYF
TGTGCCAGCTCACATGAAAGGGGGAACGGAAACACCATATATTTT
>TRBV6-5|.|.|TRBJ1-5
CASSYGGPGQPQHF
TGTGCCAGCAGTTACGGGGGGCCGGGTCAGCCCCAGCATTTT
>TRBV25-1|.|.|TRBJ2-1
CASTPPGLGSYNEQFF
TGTGCCAGCACCCCTCCGGGACTCGGCTCCTACAATGAGCAGTTCTTC
>TRBV6-1|.|.|TRBJ2-7
CASSLTYEQYF
TGTGCCAGCAGTCTAACCTACGAGCAGTACTTC